This entry features one TCR beta chain sequence. Samples were collected from each patient before treatment and during treatment. Each patient gave between 1 and 8 of them in total. The data are from a study of PD-L1 blockade in urothelial cancer. Study details: Male sex and bladder-origin urothelial cancer were recorded for about nine tenths of the roughly 29 patients.

PCRs were each spiked with synthetic TCR analog templates. Profiled with immunoSEQ multiplex PCR; TCRdb holds only in-frame clones, not every one. The sample holds approximately 32,000 clones; around 80% are singletons and the top ten take 3.5% to 4%. This CDR3 has 15 amino acids. Germline V gene data show CDR1 as SGDLS and CDR2 as YYNGEE. V shed 0 bases, J shed 3 bases, and the junction held 6 bases outside the gene matches. This TCR came from a man aged 65 to 85 with urothelial cancer. This material consisted of PBMCs, taken around atezolizumab (anti-PD-L1) treatment. The rearrangement joins TRBV9 to TRBJ2-7; 7 bases map to TRBD1. For the CDR3, the DNA is TGTGCCAGCAGCGTAGGAGGTGCAGGGGGCTACGAGCAGTACTTC. This codes for CASSVGGAGGYEQYF.